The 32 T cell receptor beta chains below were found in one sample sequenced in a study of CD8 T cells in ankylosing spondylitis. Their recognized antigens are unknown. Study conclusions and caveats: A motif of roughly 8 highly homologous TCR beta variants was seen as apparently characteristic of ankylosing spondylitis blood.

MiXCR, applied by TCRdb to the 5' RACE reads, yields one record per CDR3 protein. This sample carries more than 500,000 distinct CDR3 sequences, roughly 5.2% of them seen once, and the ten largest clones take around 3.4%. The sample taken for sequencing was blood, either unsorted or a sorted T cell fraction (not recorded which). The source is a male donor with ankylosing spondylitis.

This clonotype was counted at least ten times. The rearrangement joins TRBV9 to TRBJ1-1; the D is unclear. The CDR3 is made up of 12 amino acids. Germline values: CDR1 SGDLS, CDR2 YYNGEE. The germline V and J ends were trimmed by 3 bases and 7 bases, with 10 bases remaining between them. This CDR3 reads CASSADWSEAFF. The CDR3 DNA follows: TGTGCCAGCAGCGCGGACTGGAGTGAAGCTTTCTTT.

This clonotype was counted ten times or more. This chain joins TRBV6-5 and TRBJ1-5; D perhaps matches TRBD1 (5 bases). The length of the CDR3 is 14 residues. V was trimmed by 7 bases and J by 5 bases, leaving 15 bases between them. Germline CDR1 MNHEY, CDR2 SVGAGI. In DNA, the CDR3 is TGTGCCAGCAATTTACAGGAGGCTTATCAGCCCCAGCATTTT. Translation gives CASNLQEAYQPQHF.

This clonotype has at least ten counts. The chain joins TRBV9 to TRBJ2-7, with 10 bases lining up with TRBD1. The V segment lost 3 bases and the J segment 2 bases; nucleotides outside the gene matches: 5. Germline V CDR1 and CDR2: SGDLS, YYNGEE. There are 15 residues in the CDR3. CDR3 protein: CASSAAGQGAYEQYF. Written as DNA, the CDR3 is TGTGCCAGCAGCGCGGCCGGACAGGGGGCCTACGAGCAGTACTTC. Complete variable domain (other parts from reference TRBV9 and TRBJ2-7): DSGVTQTPKHLITATGQRVTLRCSPRSGDLSVYWYQQSLDQGLQFLIQYYNGEERAKGNILERFSAQQFPDLHSELNLSSLELGDSALYFCASSAAGQGAYEQYFGPGTRLTVT.

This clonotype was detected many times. Here the CDR3 reads CSATYVETQYF. CDR3 DNA sequence: TGCAGTGCTACCTACGTGGAGACCCAGTACTTC. This chain connects TRBV20-1 to TRBJ2-5; D uncertain. CDR3 length: 11 amino acids. Per the germline V gene, CDR1 is DFQATT and CDR2 is SNEGSKA (reference sequence). Trimming cost V 4 bases and J 5 bases, with 8 bases left between them.

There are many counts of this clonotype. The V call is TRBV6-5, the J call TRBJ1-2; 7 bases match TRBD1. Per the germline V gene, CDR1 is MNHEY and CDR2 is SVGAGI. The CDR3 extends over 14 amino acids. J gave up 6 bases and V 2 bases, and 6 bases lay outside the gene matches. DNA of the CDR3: TGTGCCAGCAGTTACCAGACAGGGACTGATGGCTACACCTTC. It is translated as CASSYQTGTDGYTF.

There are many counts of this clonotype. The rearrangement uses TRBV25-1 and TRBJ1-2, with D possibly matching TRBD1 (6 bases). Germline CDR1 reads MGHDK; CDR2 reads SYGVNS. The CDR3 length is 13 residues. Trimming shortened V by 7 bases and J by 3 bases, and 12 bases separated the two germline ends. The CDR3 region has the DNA TGTGCCAGCACCCGGGACATCGACTATGGCTACACCTTC. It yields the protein CASTRDIDYGYTF.

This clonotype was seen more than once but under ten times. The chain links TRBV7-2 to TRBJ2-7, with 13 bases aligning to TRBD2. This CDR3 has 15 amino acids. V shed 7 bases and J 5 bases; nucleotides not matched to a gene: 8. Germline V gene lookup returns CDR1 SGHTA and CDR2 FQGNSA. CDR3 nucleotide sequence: TGTGCCAGCATCGTACTAGCGGGAGGGCTAGACGAGCAGTACTTC. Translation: CASIVLAGGLDEQYF.

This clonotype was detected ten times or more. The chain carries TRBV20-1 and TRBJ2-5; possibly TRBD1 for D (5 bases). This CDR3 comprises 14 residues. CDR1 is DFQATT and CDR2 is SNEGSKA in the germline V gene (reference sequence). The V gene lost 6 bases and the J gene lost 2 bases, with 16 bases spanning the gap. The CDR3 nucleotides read TGCAGTGCGGAGACCAGGGTACTTCAAGAGACCCAGTACTTC. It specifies CSAETRVLQETQYF.

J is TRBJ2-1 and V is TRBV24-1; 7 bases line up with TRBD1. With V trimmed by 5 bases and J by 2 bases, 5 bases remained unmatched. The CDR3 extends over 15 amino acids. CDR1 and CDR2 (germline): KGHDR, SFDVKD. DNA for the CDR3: TGTGCCACCAGTGGTCGACAGGGCCCCTACAATGAGCAGTTCTTC. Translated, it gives CATSGRQGPYNEQFF.

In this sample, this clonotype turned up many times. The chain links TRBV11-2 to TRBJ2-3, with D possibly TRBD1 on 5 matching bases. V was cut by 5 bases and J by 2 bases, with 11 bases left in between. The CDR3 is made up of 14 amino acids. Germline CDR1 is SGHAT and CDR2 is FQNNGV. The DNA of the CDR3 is TGTGCCAGCAGCCCCAGACAGCTCACAGATACGCAGTATTTT. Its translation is CASSPRQLTDTQYF.

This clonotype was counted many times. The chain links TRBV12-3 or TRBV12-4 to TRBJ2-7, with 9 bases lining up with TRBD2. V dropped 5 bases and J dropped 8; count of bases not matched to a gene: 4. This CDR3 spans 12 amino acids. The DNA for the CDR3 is TGTGCCAGCAGTCTGGGACTAGCACAGCAGTACTTC. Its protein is CASSLGLAQQYF.

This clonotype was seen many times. DNA for the CDR3: TGTGCCATCCTTGGGGCTGGGGACACTGAAGCTTTCTTT. Translation: CAILGAGDTEAFF. The chain joins TRBV12-3 or TRBV12-4 to TRBJ1-1, with a tentative D call TRBD1 (5 bases). V lost 10 bases, J lost 3 bases, and 15 bases lay in between. This CDR3 region has 13 residues.

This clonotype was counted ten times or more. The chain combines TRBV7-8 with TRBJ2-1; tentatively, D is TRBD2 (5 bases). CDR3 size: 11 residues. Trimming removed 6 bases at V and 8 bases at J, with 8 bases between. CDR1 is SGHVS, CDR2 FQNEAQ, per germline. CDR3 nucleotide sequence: TGTGCCAGCAGATCGGGGTATGAGCAGTTCTTC. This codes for CASRSGYEQFF.

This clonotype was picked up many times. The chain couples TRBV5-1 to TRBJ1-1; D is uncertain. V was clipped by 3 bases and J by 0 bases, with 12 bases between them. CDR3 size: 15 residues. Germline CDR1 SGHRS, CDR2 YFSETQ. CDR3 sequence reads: CASSSDVSMNTEAFF. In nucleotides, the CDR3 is TGCGCCAGCAGCTCGGACGTGAGCATGAACACTGAAGCTTTCTTT.

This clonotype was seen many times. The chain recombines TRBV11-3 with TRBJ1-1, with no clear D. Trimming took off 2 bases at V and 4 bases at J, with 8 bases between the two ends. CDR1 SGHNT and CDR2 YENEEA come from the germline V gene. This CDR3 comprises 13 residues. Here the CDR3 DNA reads TGTGCCAGCAGCTTAAGGCGGACCACTGAAGCTTTCTTT. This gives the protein CASSLRRTTEAFF. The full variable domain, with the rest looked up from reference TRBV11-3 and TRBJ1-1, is EAGVVQSPRYKIIEKKQPVAFWCNPISGHNTLYWYLQNLGQGPELLIRYENEEAVDDSQLPKDRFSAERLKGVDSTLKIQPAELGDSAVYLCASSLRRTTEAFFGQGTRLTVV.

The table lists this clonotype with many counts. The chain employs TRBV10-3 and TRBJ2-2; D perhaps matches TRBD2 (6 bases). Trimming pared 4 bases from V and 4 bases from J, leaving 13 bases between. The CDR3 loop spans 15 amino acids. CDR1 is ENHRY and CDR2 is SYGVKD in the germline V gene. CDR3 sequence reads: CAISGRELSTGELFF. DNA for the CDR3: TGTGCCATCAGTGGGAGGGAGCTCTCCACCGGGGAGCTGTTTTTT.

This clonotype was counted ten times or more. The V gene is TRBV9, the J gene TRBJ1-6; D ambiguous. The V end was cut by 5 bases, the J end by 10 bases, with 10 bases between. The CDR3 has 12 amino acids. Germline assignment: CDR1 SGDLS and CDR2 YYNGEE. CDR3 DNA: TGTGCCAGCAGTACCCACTGGTCACCCCTCCACTTT. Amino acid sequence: CASSTHWSPLHF.

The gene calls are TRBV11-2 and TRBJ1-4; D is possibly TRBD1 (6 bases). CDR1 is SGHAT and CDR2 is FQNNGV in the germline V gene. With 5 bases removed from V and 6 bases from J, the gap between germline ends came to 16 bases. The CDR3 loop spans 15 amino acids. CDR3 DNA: TGTGCCAGCAGCCGAATACAGGGCCGGGATGAAAAACTGTTTTTT. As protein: CASSRIQGRDEKLFF.

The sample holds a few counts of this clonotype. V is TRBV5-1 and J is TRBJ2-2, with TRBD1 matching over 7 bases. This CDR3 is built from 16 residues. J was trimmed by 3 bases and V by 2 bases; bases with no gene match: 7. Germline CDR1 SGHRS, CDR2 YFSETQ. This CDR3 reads CASSFSSDRYTGELFF. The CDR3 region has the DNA TGCGCCAGCAGCTTTTCCTCGGACAGGTACACCGGGGAGCTGTTTTTT.

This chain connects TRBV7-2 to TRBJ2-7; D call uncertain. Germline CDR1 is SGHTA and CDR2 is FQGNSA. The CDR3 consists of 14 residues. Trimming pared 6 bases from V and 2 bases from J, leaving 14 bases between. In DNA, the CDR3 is TGTGCCAGCAGTTTCGGACGTGGAACCTACGAGCAGTACTTC. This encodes CASSFGRGTYEQYF.

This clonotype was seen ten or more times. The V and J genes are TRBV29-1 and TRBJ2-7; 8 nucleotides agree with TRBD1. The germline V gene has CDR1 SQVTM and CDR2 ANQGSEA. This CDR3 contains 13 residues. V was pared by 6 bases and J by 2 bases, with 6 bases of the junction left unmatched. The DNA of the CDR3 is TGCAGCGTAACGGGACAGGTAACCTACGAGCAGTACTTC. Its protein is CSVTGQVTYEQYF.

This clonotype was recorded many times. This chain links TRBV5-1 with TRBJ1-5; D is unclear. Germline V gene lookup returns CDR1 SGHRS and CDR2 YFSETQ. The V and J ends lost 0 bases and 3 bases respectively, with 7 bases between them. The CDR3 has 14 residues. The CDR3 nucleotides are TGCGCCAGCAGCTTGGACGGCTACAATCAGCCCCAGCATTTT. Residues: CASSLDGYNQPQHF.

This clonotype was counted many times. The CDR3: CASRSGTGGYGYTF. Written as DNA, the CDR3 is TGCGCCAGCAGATCCGGGACAGGGGGATATGGCTACACCTTC. The chain employs TRBV5-1 and TRBJ1-2, with TRBD1 matching over 11 bases. Per the germline V gene, CDR1 is SGHRS and CDR2 is YFSETQ. Trimming cost V 5 bases and J 5 bases; bases outside gene matches: 5. The CDR3 sequence is 14 residues long.

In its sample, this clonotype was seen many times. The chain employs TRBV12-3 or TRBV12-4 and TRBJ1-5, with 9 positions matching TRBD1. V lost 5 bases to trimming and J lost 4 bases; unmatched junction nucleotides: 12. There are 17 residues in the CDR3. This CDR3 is CASSRPIGGQGNQPQHF. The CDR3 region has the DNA TGTGCCAGCAGTCGCCCCATCGGGGGACAGGGAAATCAGCCCCAGCATTTT.

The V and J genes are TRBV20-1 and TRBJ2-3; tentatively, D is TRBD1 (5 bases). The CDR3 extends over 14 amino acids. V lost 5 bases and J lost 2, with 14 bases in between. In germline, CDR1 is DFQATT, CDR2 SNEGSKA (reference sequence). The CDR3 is CSASKRQFTDTQYF. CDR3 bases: TGCAGTGCTTCTAAAAGACAGTTCACAGATACGCAGTATTTT.

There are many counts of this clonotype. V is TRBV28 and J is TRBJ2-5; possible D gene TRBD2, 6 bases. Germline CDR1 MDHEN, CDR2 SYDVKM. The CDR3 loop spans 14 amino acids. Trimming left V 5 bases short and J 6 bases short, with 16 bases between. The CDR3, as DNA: TGTGCCAGCAGTCCCCCAGGGACTCTAAAGACCCAGTACTTC. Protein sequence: CASSPPGTLKTQYF.

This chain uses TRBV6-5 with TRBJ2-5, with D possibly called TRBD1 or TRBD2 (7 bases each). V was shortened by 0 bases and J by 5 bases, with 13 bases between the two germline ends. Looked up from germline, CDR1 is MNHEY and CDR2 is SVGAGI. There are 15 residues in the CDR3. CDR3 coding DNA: TGTGCCAGCAGTTACTCGGGAGGGGGCGGTGAGACCCAGTACTTC. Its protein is CASSYSGGGGETQYF.

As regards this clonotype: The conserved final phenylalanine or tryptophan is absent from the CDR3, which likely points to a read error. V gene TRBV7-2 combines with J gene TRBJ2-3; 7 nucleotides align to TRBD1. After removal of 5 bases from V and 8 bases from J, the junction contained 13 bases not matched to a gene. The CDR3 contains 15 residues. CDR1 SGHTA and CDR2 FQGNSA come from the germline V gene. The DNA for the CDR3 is TGTGCCAGCAGCCCACTTCGACAGGGTGTGGTTACGCAGTATTTA. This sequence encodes CASSPLRQGVVTQYL.

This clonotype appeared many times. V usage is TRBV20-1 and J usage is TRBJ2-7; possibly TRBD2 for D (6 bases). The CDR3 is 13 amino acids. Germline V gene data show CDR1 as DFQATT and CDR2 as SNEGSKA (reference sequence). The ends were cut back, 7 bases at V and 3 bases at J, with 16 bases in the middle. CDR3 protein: CSGGTGLNYEQYF. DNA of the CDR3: TGCAGTGGGGGGACGGGACTGAACTACGAGCAGTACTTC.

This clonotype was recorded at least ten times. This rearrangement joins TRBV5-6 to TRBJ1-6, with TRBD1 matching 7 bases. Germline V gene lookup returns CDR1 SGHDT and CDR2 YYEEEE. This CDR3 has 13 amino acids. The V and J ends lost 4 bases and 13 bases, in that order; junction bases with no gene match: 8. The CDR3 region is CASSGLTGNPLHF. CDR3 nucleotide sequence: TGTGCCAGCAGCGGACTGACAGGGAATCCCCTCCACTTT.

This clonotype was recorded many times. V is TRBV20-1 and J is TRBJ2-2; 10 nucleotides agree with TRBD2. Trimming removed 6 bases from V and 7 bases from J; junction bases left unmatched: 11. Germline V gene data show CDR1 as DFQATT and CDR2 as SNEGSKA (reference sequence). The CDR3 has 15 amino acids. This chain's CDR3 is CSAYLLAGVGGELFF. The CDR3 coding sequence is TGCAGTGCCTATCTCCTAGCGGGAGTGGGCGGGGAGCTGTTTTTT.

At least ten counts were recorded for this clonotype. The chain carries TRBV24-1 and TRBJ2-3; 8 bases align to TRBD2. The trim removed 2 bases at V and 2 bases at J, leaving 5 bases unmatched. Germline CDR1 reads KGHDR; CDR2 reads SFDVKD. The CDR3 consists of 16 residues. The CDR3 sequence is CATSDSGAGDTDTQYF. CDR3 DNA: TGTGCCACCAGTGATTCAGGAGCGGGAGACACAGATACGCAGTATTTT.